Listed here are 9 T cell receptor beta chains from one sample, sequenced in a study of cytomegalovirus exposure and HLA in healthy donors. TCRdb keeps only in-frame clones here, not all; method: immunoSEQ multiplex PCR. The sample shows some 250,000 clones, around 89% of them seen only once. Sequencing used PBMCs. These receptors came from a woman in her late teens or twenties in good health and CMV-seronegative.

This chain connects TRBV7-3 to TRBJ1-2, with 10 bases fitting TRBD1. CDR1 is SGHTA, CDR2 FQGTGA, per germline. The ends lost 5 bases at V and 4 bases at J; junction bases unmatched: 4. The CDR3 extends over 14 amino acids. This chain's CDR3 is CASSQGQGSYGYTF. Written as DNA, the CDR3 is TGTGCCAGCAGCCAGGGACAGGGGAGCTATGGCTACACCTTC.

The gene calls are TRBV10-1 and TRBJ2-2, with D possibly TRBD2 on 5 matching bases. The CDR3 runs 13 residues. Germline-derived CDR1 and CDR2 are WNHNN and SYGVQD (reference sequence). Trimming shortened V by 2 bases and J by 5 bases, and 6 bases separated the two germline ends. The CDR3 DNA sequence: TGCGCCAGCAGTGAGCGGGGAACCGGGGAGCTGTTTTTT. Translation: CASSERGTGELFF.

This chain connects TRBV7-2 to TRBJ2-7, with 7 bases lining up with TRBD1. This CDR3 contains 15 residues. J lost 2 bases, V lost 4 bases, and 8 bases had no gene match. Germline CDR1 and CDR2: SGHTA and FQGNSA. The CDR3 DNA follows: TGTGCCAGCAGCTCAAGCCGGGACAGCCCCTACGAGCAGTACTTC. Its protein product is CASSSSRDSPYEQYF. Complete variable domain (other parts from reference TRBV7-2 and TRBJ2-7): GAGVSQSPSNKVTEKGKDVELRCDPISGHTALYWYRQSLGQGLEFLIYFQGNSAPDKSGLPSDRFSAERTGGSVSTLTIQRTQQEDSAVYLCASSSSRDSPYEQYFGPGTRLTVT.

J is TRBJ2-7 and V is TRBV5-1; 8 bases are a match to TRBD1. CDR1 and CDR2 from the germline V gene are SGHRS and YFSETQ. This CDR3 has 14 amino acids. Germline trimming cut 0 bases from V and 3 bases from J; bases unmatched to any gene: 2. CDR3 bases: TGCGCCAGCAGCTTGGCGGACAGGGACTACGAGCAGTACTTC. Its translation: CASSLADRDYEQYF.

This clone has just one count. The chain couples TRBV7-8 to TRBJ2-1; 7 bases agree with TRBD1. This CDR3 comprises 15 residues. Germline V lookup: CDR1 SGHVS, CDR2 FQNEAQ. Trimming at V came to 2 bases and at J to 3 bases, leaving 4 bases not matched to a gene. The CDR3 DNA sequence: TGTGCCAGCAGCTTATACGACAGGGTCTACAATGAGCAGTTCTTC. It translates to CASSLYDRVYNEQFF.

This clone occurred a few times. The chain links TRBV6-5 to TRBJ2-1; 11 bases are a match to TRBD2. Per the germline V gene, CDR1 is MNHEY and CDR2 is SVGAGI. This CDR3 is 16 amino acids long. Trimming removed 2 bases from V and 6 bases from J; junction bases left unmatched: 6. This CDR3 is CASSYPTSGDFNEQFF. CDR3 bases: TGTGCCAGCAGTTACCCGACTAGCGGGGATTTCAATGAGCAGTTCTTC.

The CDR3 is CASNNQGVYNSPLHF. CDR3 DNA sequence: TGTGCCAGCAACAATCAGGGCGTCTATAATTCACCCCTCCACTTT. J is TRBJ1-6 and V is TRBV7-9, with D possibly matching TRBD1 (5 bases). Trimming took off 7 bases at V and 3 bases at J, with 13 bases between the two ends. CDR1 and CDR2 (germline): SEHNR, FQNEAQ (reference sequence). The CDR3 has 15 residues.

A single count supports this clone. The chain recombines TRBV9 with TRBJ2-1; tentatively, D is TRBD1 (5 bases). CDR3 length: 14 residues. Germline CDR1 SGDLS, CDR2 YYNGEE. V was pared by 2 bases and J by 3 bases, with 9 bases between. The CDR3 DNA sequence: TGTGCCAGCAGCGTCGCAGGGCTCTACAATGAGCAGTTCTTC. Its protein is CASSVAGLYNEQFF.

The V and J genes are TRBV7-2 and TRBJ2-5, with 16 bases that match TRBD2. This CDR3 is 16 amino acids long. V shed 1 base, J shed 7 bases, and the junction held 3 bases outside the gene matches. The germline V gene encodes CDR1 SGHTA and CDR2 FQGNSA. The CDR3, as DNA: TGTGCCAGCAGCTTAGTCGGGACTAGCGGGGGGGGGACCCAGTACTTC. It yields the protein CASSLVGTSGGGTQYF.